Given below is one TCR beta chain in context. Its antigen is unknown. Per-base qualities were not stored, and no clone one base away is much larger. The germline V gene (reference sequence) provides CDR1 GTSNPN and CDR2 SVGIG. The CDR3 contains 13 residues, cysteine and phenylalanine counted. This entry keeps only the CDR3 DNA: 39 bases, framed from base 1. The germline V and J ends show losses of 6 bases and 2 bases respectively, and no gene match explains 6 bases of the junction. This sample's time point label indicates: roughly 26 weeks on oral tofacitinib. Interpreted using the paper, the treatment or condition label stands for: oral pan-JAK inhibitor, 5-10 mg twice daily. Lesional scalp punch biopsies and peripheral blood were collected from alopecia areata patients. PBMCs were isolated by density centrifugation and stained for CD3, CD4 and CD8, after which CD4+ and CD8+ T cells were sorted on a FACSAria.

Libraries were prepared through the immunoSEQ multiplex PCR assay. RNA was extracted from all samples and reverse transcribed into cDNA, which served as template for TCR sequencing. First-strand cDNA was synthesized using SuperScript III with a 2:1 mix of oligo-dT and random hexamers. A synthetic immune receptor repertoire was used to assess amplification bias, and residual bias was removed computationally. On the study's bioinformatics: Raw reads were preprocessed for error removal, and CDR3 was defined according to IMGT conventions as running from the conserved cysteine to phenylalanine. Clonality was calculated as 1 minus Shannon entropy normalized by log2 of the number of productive unique TCRs. Whether each scalp clone was CD4 or CD8 was inferred by checking scalp TCRbeta sequences against the CD4 and CD8 repertoires from sorted blood. TCRdb limited this immuneACCESS table to in-frame rearrangements with V and J called. A share of clones is missing; checked studies link under half to unresolved V genes, and the rest is unexplained. V and J calls and clone size are copied from that table; D and trimming were computed from the DNA. The sample table lists 270,000 or so clones, about 62% of them with a count of one. The ten most abundant clones make up 1.8% of the sample.

This sample stems from a study of CD8+ T cells in alopecia areata (dated by TCRdb to between 2017 and 2018). Study-level background: The treated patients took part in an open-label pilot trial in which moderate-to-severe alopecia areata was treated with oral tofacitinib at 5 to 10 mg twice daily. Patients stayed on tofacitinib for 6 to 18 months and then had 6 months of follow-up off drug so that delayed response and recurrence could be assessed. The SALT score, which quantifies the percentage of affected scalp surface area, was used to measure disease severity in treated patients. The study used high-throughput TCRbeta sequencing to examine T cell clonal expansion in alopecia areata, in both the C3H/HeJ mouse model and human patients. On the human side, TCRbeta sequencing was run on scalp tissue and on sorted CD4+ and CD8+ peripheral blood T cells from healthy controls and from alopecia areata patients with either patchy or totalis/universalis disease. Biopsies were taken from tofacitinib-treated patients at baseline and again at 4 and 24 weeks into treatment, and several of those patients also had a later scalp biopsy. Scalp clonality was compared across normal scalp (n=4), patchy alopecia areata scalp (n=8), and alopecia totalis/universalis scalp (n=8). The RNA source kit depended on sample type: the PAXgene miRNA kit for fixed scalp, the miRNeasy kit for PBMCs, and the RNeasy kit for mouse skin. TCRbeta CDR3 regions were amplified by immunoSEQ multiplex PCR with 35 Vbeta forward and 13 Jbeta reverse primers.

The research as a whole found: Compared with normal scalp, lesional scalp had higher clonality and more expanded CD8+ clones, particularly in alopecia totalis/universalis, a pattern that suggests antigenic drive. With tofacitinib, both scalp clonality and the number of expanded CD8+ clones among the top 100 scalp clones went down significantly. Unlike mouse skin, which is dominated by gammadelta T cells, normal human skin has resident alphabeta T cells that are also sequenced, and this complicates analysis of the scalp TCR repertoire. TCR sequences shared between patients were less clear than in mice, possibly partly because of HLA diversity in the patient population. Many expanded lesional clones persisted in scalp and blood during tofacitinib treatment, which may partly explain relapse after stopping treatment. Because the treated cohort was small and included a single nonresponder, larger studies are needed to assess links between baseline CD8+ expansion and response.

The origin of this receptor is a human donor with alopecia areata. The sequence joins TRBV30 to TRBJ1-2; 7 middle bases align to TRBD1. Sequenced here: CD4+ T cells sorted from blood, sampled at week 24, from a patient treated with tofacitinib. DNA sequence: TGTGCCTGTAACAGGGGACTCAACTATGGCTACACCTTC. Translated, this is CACNRGLNYGYTF.